There are a few counts of the clone carrying this TCR beta chain. This record comes from a study of blood T cells in healthy people across ages. With a J-beta primer mix and a sample-barcoded 5' primer, a second PCR ran 7 to 11 cycles. Each cDNA molecule, via a template-switch adaptor with 12 random nucleotides, was tagged. Each CDR3 protein gets one entry after TCRdb re-called the 5' RACE reads with MiXCR. The sample includes about 1,500,000 distinct CDR3 sequences, around two fifths of them seen just once. The sequence came from a woman in her late teens or twenties in good health. The sequenced sample was blood.

As DNA, the CDR3 is TGTGCCAGCAGCCAAGATCTCGGGCGGAGGGGTGGCACTGAAGCTTTCTTT. Translating it yields CASSQDLGRRGGTEAFF. This sequence joins TRBV4-2 and TRBJ1-1, with D possibly TRBD1 on 5 matching bases. CDR3 length: 17 amino acids. The V end lost 0 bases, the J end lost 4 bases, and 18 bases lay between the germline ends. In germline, CDR1 is LGHNA, CDR2 YNFKEQ.